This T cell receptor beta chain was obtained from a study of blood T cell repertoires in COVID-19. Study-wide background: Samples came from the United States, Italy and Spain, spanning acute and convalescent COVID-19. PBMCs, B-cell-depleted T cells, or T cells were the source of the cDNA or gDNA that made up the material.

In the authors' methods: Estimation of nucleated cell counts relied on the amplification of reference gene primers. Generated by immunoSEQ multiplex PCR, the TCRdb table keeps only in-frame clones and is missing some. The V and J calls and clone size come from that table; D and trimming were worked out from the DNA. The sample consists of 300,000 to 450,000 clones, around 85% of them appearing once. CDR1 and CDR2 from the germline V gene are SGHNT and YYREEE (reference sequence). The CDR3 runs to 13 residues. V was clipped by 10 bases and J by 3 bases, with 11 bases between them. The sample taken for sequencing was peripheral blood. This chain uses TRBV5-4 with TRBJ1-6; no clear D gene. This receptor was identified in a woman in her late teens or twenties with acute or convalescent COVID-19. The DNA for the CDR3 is TGTGCCTTTAGGGAGAACTATAATTCACCCCTCCACTTT. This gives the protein CAFRENYNSPLHF.